The 27 T cell receptor beta chains reported below all come from one sample, sequenced in a study of cytomegalovirus exposure and HLA in healthy donors. Amplification used 60 Vbeta primers and 13 Jbeta primers. The assay was immunoSEQ multiplex PCR, and TCRdb's table has in-frame clones only and misses some. The sample consists of roughly 110,000 clones, about three quarters of them appearing once. The sequencing sample was made of PBMCs. The origin of the receptors is a female donor in good health and CMV-seronegative.

This sequence joins TRBV7-9 and TRBJ1-2; 8 bases line up with TRBD1. The CDR3 runs 14 residues. The V gene's germline CDR1 is SEHNR and CDR2 FQNEAQ (reference sequence). V was clipped by 5 bases and J by 5 bases; unmatched bases: 7. CDR3 DNA sequence: TGTGCCAGCAGCCACGGACAGGGAGGGTATGGCTACACCTTC. As protein: CASSHGQGGYGYTF.

The CDR3 nucleotides read TGTGCCAGCAGCTTAGGAGGGCGTGGTACTGAAGCTTTCTTT. Encoded protein: CASSLGGRGTEAFF. The chain links TRBV5-5 to TRBJ1-1; D is unclear. Germline V lookup: CDR1 SGHKS, CDR2 YYEKEE (reference sequence). The CDR3 runs to 14 residues. V was shortened by 2 bases and J by 5 bases, with 13 bases between the two germline ends.

This clone was counted only a few times. The chain links TRBV6-5 to TRBJ2-1; 8 positions match TRBD2. The germline gives CDR1 MNHEY, CDR2 SVGAGI. The CDR3 is 15 amino acids. The J segment lost 4 bases and the V segment lost 7 bases, leaving 9 bases of the junction unmatched. Here the CDR3 reads CASTPGGEIYNEQFF. CDR3 coding DNA: TGTGCCAGCACACCCGGGGGGGAGATTTACAATGAGCAGTTCTTC.

The sample holds a few counts of this clone. The chain couples TRBV6-1 to TRBJ1-4; possibly TRBD1 for D (5 bases). V dropped 4 bases and J dropped 8 bases, with 8 bases sitting between them. This CDR3 has 12 amino acids. Germline V gene data show CDR1 as MNHNS and CDR2 as SASEGT. The CDR3 DNA reads as TGTGCCAGCAGTGGTGCAGGGGAAAAACTGTTTTTT. Translated, it gives CASSGAGEKLFF.

This clone was detected a few times. V usage is TRBV6-1 and J usage is TRBJ1-1; no clear D gene. This CDR3 is 13 amino acids long. The ends were cut back, 3 bases at V and 10 bases at J, with 15 bases in the middle. The germline V gene has CDR1 MNHNS and CDR2 SASEGT. The CDR3 is CASSERAELGAFF. CDR3 in DNA: TGTGCCAGCAGTGAGAGGGCGGAGTTGGGAGCTTTCTTT.

This chain connects TRBV27 to TRBJ1-2, with TRBD1 as a possible D gene (5 bases). CDR1 is MNHEY and CDR2 is SMNVEV in the germline V gene (reference sequence). The CDR3 has 16 residues. V was pared by 6 bases and J by 2 bases, with 19 bases between. CDR3 protein: CASSRAPGLTNYGYTF. DNA of the CDR3: TGTGCCAGCAGCCGGGCGCCGGGACTGACAAACTATGGCTACACCTTC.

The chain joins TRBV7-6 to TRBJ1-1; the D is unclear. There are 15 residues in the CDR3. Between the trimmed V and J ends, which lost 1 base and 0 bases, there was a span of 9 bases. CDR1 and CDR2 (germline): SGHVS, FNYEAQ. The CDR3 coding sequence is TGTGCCAGCAGCTTAGGAACAGAGATGAACACTGAAGCTTTCTTT. Translating it yields CASSLGTEMNTEAFF.

V is TRBV4-3 and J is TRBJ2-2; D is possibly TRBD1 (6 bases). The V end was cut by 3 bases, the J end by 7 bases, with 24 bases between. CDR3 length: 18 residues. Germline CDR1 is LGHNA and CDR2 is YSLEER. The CDR3 coding sequence is TGCGCCAGCAGCCACACCCCTGGTGGGGGCGTAAAGGACGGGGAGCTGTTTTTT. Protein sequence: CASSHTPGGGVKDGELFF.

The chain links TRBV15 to TRBJ1-1, with D hard to call. This CDR3 spans 12 amino acids. Germline-derived CDR1 and CDR2 are LNHNV and YYDKDF (reference sequence). Trimming cost V 0 bases and J 8 bases, with 7 bases left between them. The CDR3 loop is CATSRDPGEAFF. The CDR3 nucleotides are TGTGCCACCAGCAGAGATCCAGGAGAAGCTTTCTTT.

This clone was counted once. V and J are TRBV7-2 and TRBJ2-5; D is uncertain. The V gene lost 4 bases and the J gene lost 1 base, with 10 bases spanning the gap. This CDR3 has 14 residues. The germline gives CDR1 SGHTA, CDR2 FQGNSA. CDR3 DNA sequence: TGTGCCAGCAGCTCGACACCAATCCAAGAGACCCAGTACTTC. Translating gives CASSSTPIQETQYF.

This clone has a handful of counts. The chain carries TRBV7-2 and TRBJ1-6; D is possibly TRBD1 (6 bases). Deletions cut 5 bases from V and 7 bases from J, with 15 bases between. Germline V CDR1 and CDR2: SGHTA, FQGNSA. The CDR3 covers 15 residues. This chain's CDR3 is CASSTTGIGNSPLHF. CDR3 DNA: TGTGCCAGCAGCACTACAGGGATCGGGAATTCACCCCTCCACTTT.

The rearrangement links TRBV9 to TRBJ2-2; 8 bases are a match to TRBD1. Germline V gene lookup returns CDR1 SGDLS and CDR2 YYNGEE. CDR3 length: 15 residues. V gave up 2 bases and J gave up 5 bases; unmatched junction bases: 5. The CDR3, as DNA: TGTGCCAGCAGCGTTGGACAGGGTATGACCGGGGAGCTGTTTTTT. Translated: CASSVGQGMTGELFF.

V is TRBV28 and J is TRBJ1-1; D possibly corresponds to TRBD1 (6 bases). V gave up 3 bases and J gave up 0 bases, with 8 bases separating them. Germline values: CDR1 MDHEN, CDR2 SYDVKM. This CDR3 spans 14 amino acids. DNA for the CDR3: TGTGCCAGCAGTTTGGGGGCTTTGAACACTGAAGCTTTCTTT. Its translation: CASSLGALNTEAFF. Complete variable domain (other parts from reference TRBV28 and TRBJ1-1): DVKVTQSSRYLVKRTGEKVFLECVQDMDHENMFWYRQDPGLGLRLIYFSYDVKMKEKGDIPEGYSVSREKKERFSLILESASTNQTSMYLCASSLGALNTEAFFGQGTRLTVV.

The chain links TRBV27 to TRBJ2-6; D is perhaps TRBD1 (6 bases). The CDR3 consists of 16 residues. Between the trimmed V and J ends, which lost 5 bases and 1 base, there was a span of 12 bases. CDR1 and CDR2 from the germline V gene are MNHEY and SMNVEV (reference sequence). The CDR3 bases are TGTGCCAGCAGTCCCCATAGGGGGTCTGGGGCCAACGTCCTGACTTTC. Protein sequence: CASSPHRGSGANVLTF. The variable domain in full, with the rest retrieved from reference TRBV27 and TRBJ2-6, is EAQVTQNPRYLITVTGKKLTVTCSQNMNHEYMSWYRQDPGLGLRQIYYSMNVEVTDKGDVPEGYKVSRKEKRNFPLILESPSPNQTSLYFCASSPHRGSGANVLTFGAGSRLTVL.

The chain joins TRBV6-6 to TRBJ1-6, with 11 bases lining up with TRBD1. Per germline, CDR1 MNHNY and CDR2 SVGAGI (reference sequence). The length of the CDR3 is 15 residues. V gave up 0 bases and J gave up 10 bases; unmatched junction bases: 2. The CDR3 nucleotides are TGTGCCAGCAGTTACTCGGACAGGGGGCGATCACCCCTCCACTTT. Its translation: CASSYSDRGRSPLHF.

The chain carries TRBV11-2 and TRBJ2-7, with 13 nucleotides matching TRBD2. This CDR3 is built from 16 residues. Germline V gene sequence: CDR1 SGHAT, CDR2 FQNNGV. Trimming cost V 4 bases and J 2 bases; bases outside gene matches: 5. CDR3 residues: CASSSPLAGGPYEQYF. CDR3 nucleotides: TGTGCCAGCAGCTCTCCACTAGCGGGGGGGCCCTACGAGCAGTACTTC.

V and J are TRBV9 and TRBJ2-5; 9 bases line up with TRBD1. CDR1 and CDR2 from the germline V gene are SGDLS and YYNGEE. Germline trimming cut 0 bases from V and 7 bases from J; bases unmatched to any gene: 4. This CDR3 comprises 14 residues. The CDR3 nucleotides read TGTGCCAGCAGCGTAGGACAGGGGGTTGCGACCCAGTACTTC. It is translated as CASSVGQGVATQYF.

V and J are TRBV5-1 and TRBJ2-1, with D possibly matching TRBD2 (6 bases). Germline CDR1 reads SGHRS; CDR2 reads YFSETQ. The CDR3 consists of 13 residues. The V end was cut by 7 bases, the J end by 7 bases, with 15 bases between. CDR3 sequence: CASGSVRGNEQFF. The DNA of the CDR3 is TGCGCCAGCGGCTCCGTACGGGGGAATGAGCAGTTCTTC.

This clone was counted between two and nine times. The chain recombines TRBV7-3 with TRBJ1-1; D is perhaps TRBD1 (6 bases). The CDR3 sequence is 14 residues long. V lost 1 base and J lost 4, with 10 bases in between. Germline V lookup: CDR1 SGHTA, CDR2 FQGTGA. The CDR3 DNA is TGTGCCAGCAGCTTAATGGGGGCGGGCACTGAAGCTTTCTTT. Translating it yields CASSLMGAGTEAFF.

The chain employs TRBV29-1 and TRBJ2-3; D might be TRBD1 (7 bases). Germline V gene lookup returns CDR1 SQVTM and CDR2 ANQGSEA. Between the trimmed V and J ends, which lost 6 bases and 5 bases, there was a span of 15 bases. The CDR3 extends over 13 amino acids. The CDR3 protein is CSVEGAKQDTQYF. The CDR3 coding sequence is TGCAGCGTGGAGGGGGCTAAGCAAGATACGCAGTATTTT.

Comments on this clone: Other DNA variants within this sample encode the same CDR3. V is TRBV5-1 and J is TRBJ2-5; the match to TRBD1 covers 8 bases. V trimming: 4 bases; J trimming: 4 bases; junction bases outside the gene matches: 12. From germline, CDR1 is SGHRS and CDR2 YFSETQ. This CDR3 has 16 amino acids. This chain's CDR3 is CASSPTGGTGVETQYF. The CDR3 DNA reads as TGCGCCAGCAGCCCAACAGGCGGGACAGGAGTAGAGACCCAGTACTTC.

The chain is built from TRBV19 and TRBJ2-1, with TRBD2 identical over 10 bases. CDR1 is LNHDA and CDR2 is SQIVND in the germline V gene (reference sequence). The V segment lost 5 bases and the J segment 6 bases; nucleotides outside the gene matches: 4. This CDR3 is 14 amino acids long. The CDR3 spells CASSPGLAINEQFF. The CDR3 DNA follows: TGTGCCAGTAGTCCGGGACTAGCGATCAATGAGCAGTTCTTC.

The gene calls are TRBV5-8 and TRBJ2-7; D possibly corresponds to TRBD1 (5 bases). Trimming shortened V by 4 bases and J by 5 bases, and 13 bases separated the two germline ends. This CDR3 has 13 amino acids. Per the germline V gene, CDR1 is SGHTS and CDR2 is YDEGEE. Here the CDR3 DNA reads TGTGCCAGCAGCCGACAGCCCGGGCACGAGCAGTACTTC. As protein: CASSRQPGHEQYF. Based on the CDR3 plus reference TRBV5-8 and TRBJ2-7, the full variable domain is EAGVTQSPTHLIKTRGQQATLRCSPISGHTSVYWYQQALGLGLQFLLWYDEGEERNRGNFPPRFSGRQFPNYSSELNVNALELEDSALYLCASSRQPGHEQYFGPGTRLTVT.

The chain has TRBV27 and TRBJ2-2; 8 bases match TRBD1. With V trimmed by 5 bases and J by 4 bases, 9 bases remained unmatched. Germline CDR1 and CDR2: MNHEY and SMNVEV (reference sequence). CDR3 size: 16 residues. The CDR3 bases are TGTGCCAGCAGTCCATGGACAGGGCCTGGCACCGGGGAGCTGTTTTTT. It translates to CASSPWTGPGTGELFF.

The V call is TRBV2, the J call TRBJ2-3; D perhaps matches TRBD1 (6 bases). The CDR3 loop spans 13 amino acids. Per germline, CDR1 SNHLY and CDR2 FYNNEI. V lost 7 bases and J 5 bases, leaving 13 bases between the germline ends. The CDR3 loop is CASTWGLEDTQYF. DNA of the CDR3: TGTGCCAGCACGTGGGGGCTGGAAGATACGCAGTATTTT.

The V and J genes are TRBV6-5 and TRBJ1-2; 8 bases line up with TRBD1. The V gene's germline CDR1 is MNHEY and CDR2 SVGAGI. CDR3 size: 14 residues. V trimming: 6 bases; J trimming: 1 base; junction bases outside the gene matches: 4. The CDR3 region is CASRRTGINYGYTF. The CDR3 region has the DNA TGTGCCAGCAGGCGGACAGGGATTAACTATGGCTACACCTTC.

The chain carries TRBV11-2 and TRBJ2-7; D is unresolved. Germline loops: CDR1 SGHAT, CDR2 FQNNGV. The CDR3 is made up of 16 amino acids. V was trimmed by 1 base and J by 3 bases, leaving 16 bases between them. This CDR3 is CASSLGDSITIYEQYF. The CDR3 DNA is TGTGCCAGCAGCTTAGGAGACTCCATTACTATCTACGAGCAGTACTTC. The variable domain in full, completed from reference TRBV11-2 and TRBJ2-7, reads EAGVAQSPRYKIIEKRQSVAFWCNPISGHATLYWYQQILGQGPKLLIQFQNNGVVDDSQLPKDRFSAERLKGVDSTLKIQPAKLEDSAVYLCASSLGDSITIYEQYFGPGTRLTVT.